This T cell receptor beta chain is drawn from a study of T cells in Graves' hyperthyroidism and ophthalmopathy. Turning to the study itself: Specimen type is peripheral blood, collected at initial diagnosis prior to any treatment.

Germline-derived CDR1 and CDR2 are MDHEN and SYDVKM. This CDR3 is 17 amino acids long. The trim removed 4 bases at V and 3 bases at J, leaving 9 bases unmatched. Study-wide points: Blood shared most expanded thyroid clonotypes above 0.001.

As to this clonotype: Its antigen is currently unknown.

RNA transcripts provided the source from which TCR beta CDR3 regions were amplified. Carried out on the TCR CDR3, a first-round RT-PCR used the HTBI primer set. TCRdb reprocessed the multiplex PCR reads via MiXCR and lists one record per CDR3 protein. Here the sample spans fewer than 250,000 distinct CDR3 sequences, around 15% being singletons. Diagnoses used clinical symptoms, serum thyroxine and TRAb, thyroid ultrasound and orbital computed tomography. Source material for PBMCs was about 11 ml fresh peripheral blood. This receptor was taken from a woman between 18 and 30 years old with Graves' ophthalmopathy. V usage is TRBV28 and J usage is TRBJ1-5; TRBD1 aligns across 10 bases. Sequencing was performed on blood. The chain's CDR3 is CASSSLGTGAFNQPQHF. The CDR3 DNA follows: TGTGCCAGCAGTTCTCTCGGGACAGGGGCATTCAATCAGCCCCAGCATTTT.